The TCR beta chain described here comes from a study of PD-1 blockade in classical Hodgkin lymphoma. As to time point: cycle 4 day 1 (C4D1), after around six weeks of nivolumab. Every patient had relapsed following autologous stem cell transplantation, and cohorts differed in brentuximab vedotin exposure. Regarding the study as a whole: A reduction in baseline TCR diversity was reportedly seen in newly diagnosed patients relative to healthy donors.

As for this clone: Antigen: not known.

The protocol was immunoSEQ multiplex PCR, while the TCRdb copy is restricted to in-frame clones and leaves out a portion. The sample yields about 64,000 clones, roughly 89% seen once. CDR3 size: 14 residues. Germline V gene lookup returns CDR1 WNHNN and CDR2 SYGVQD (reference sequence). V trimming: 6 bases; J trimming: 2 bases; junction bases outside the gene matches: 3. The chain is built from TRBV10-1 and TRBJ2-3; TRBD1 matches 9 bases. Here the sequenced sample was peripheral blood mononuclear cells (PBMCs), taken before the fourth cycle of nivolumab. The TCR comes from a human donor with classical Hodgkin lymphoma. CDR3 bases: TGCGCCAGCAGCGGGACAGGGCCCACAGATACGCAGTATTTT. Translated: CASSGTGPTDTQYF.